Listed here is a single T cell receptor beta chain. The sample is drawn from a study of cytomegalovirus exposure and HLA in healthy donors. The CDR3 runs 15 residues. Germline values: CDR1 SGHRS, CDR2 YFSETQ. V was cut by 0 bases and J by 6 bases, with 12 bases left in between. 13 Jbeta primers and 60 Vbeta primers were used for the PCR. The protocol was immunoSEQ multiplex PCR, while the TCRdb copy is restricted to in-frame clones and leaves out a portion. Of some 65,000 clones listed, roughly 70% are singletons. The TCR was taken from a woman aged 30 to 39 in good health and CMV-seronegative. The rearrangement links TRBV5-1 to TRBJ1-4; D gene ambiguous. The sequenced sample consisted of PBMCs. CDR3 region: CASSLEPGLDEKLFF. CDR3 bases: TGCGCCAGCAGCTTGGAGCCGGGTTTGGATGAAAAACTGTTTTTT.